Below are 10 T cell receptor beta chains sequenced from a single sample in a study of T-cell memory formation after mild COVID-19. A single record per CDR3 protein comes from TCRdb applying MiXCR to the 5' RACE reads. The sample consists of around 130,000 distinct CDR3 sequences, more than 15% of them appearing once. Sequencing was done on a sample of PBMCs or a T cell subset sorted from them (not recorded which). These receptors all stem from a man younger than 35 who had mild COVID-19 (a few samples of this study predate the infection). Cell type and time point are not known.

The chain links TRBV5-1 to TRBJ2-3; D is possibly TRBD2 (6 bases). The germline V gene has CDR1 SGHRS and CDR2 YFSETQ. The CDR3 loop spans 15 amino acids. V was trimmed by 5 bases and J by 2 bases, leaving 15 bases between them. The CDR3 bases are TGCGCCAGCAGGACTTTAGCGGATCCCACAGATACGCAGTATTTT. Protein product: CASRTLADPTDTQYF.

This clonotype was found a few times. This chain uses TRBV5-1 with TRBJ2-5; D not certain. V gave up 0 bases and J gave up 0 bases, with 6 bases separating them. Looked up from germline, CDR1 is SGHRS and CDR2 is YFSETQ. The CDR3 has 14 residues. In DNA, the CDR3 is TGCGCCAGCAGCTTGGACGGGTACCAAGAGACCCAGTACTTC. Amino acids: CASSLDGYQETQYF. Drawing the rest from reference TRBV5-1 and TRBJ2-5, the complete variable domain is KAGVTQTPRYLIKTRGQQVTLSCSPISGHRSVSWYQQTPGQGLQFLFEYFSETQRNKGNFPGRFSGRQFSNSRSEMNVSTLELGDSALYLCASSLDGYQETQYFGPGTRLLVL.

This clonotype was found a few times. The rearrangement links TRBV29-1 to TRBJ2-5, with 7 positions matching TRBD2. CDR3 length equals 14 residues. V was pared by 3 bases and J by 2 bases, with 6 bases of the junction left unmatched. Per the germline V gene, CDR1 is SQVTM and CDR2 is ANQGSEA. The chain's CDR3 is CSVDELAVQETQYF. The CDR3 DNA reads TGCAGCGTTGATGAGCTAGCGGTTCAAGAGACCCAGTACTTC.

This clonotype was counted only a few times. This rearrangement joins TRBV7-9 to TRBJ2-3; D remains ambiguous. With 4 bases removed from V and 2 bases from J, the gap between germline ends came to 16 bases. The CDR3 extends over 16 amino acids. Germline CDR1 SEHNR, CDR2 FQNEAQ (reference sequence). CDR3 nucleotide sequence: TGTGCCAGCAGCTCTGCCACTCGAGGCGCCACAGATACGCAGTATTTT. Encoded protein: CASSSATRGATDTQYF. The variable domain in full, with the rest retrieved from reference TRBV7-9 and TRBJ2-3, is DTGVSQNPRHKITKRGQNVTFRCDPISEHNRLYWYRQTLGQGPEFLTYFQNEAQLEKSRLLSDRFSAERPKGSFSTLEIQRTEQGDSAMYLCASSSATRGATDTQYFGPGTRLTVL.

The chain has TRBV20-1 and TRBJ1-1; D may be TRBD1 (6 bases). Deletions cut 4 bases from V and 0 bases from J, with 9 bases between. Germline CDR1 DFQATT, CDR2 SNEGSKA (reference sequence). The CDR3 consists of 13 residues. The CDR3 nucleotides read TGCAGTGCTATGGGGGACATGAACACTGAAGCTTTCTTT. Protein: CSAMGDMNTEAFF.

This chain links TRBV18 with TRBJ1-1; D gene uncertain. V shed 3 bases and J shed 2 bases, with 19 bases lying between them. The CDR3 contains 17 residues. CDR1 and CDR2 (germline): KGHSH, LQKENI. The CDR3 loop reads CASSPRIVVLGNTEAFF. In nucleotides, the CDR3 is TGTGCCAGCTCACCCAGGATAGTAGTCTTGGGTAACACTGAAGCTTTCTTT.

The CDR3 loop reads CASSRWSGYTF. CDR3 nucleotides: TGTGCCAGCAGCCGGTGGAGTGGCTACACCTTC. The chain links TRBV7-9 to TRBJ1-2; D ambiguous. This CDR3 contains 11 residues. Germline lookup yields CDR1 SEHNR and CDR2 FQNEAQ (reference sequence). Trimming left V 5 bases short and J 7 bases short, with 8 bases between.

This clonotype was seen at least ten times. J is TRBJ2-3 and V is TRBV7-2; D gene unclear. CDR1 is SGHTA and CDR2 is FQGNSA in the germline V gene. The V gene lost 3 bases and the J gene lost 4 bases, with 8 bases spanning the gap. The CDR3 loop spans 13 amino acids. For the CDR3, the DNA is TGTGCCAGCAGCTTCAGGTTCCCAGATACGCAGTATTTT. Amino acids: CASSFRFPDTQYF.

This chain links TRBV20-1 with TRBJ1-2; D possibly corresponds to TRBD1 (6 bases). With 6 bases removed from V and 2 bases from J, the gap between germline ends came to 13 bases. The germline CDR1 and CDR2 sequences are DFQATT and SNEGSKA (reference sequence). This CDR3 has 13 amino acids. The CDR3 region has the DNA TGCAGTGCCCGTAGGGGGGAAAACTATGGCTACACCTTC. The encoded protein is CSARRGENYGYTF.

CDR3 coding DNA: TGCGCCAGCAGCTCGGCCCCCGGGACACCTGTTGGGGAAGCTTTCTTT. Its translation: CASSSAPGTPVGEAFF. The rearrangement links TRBV5-1 to TRBJ1-1; D is possibly TRBD1 (6 bases). Trimming stripped 3 bases from V and 8 bases from J, with 23 bases between. The germline V gene has CDR1 SGHRS and CDR2 YFSETQ. CDR3 size: 16 residues.